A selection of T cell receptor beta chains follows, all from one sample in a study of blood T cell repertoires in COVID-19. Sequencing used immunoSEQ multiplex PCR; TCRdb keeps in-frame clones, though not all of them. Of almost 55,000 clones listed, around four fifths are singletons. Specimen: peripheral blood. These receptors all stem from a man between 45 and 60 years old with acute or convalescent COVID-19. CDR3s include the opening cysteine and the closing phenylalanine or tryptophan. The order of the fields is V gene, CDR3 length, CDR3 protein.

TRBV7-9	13	CASSSTGPQPQHF
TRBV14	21	CASSQEHGRGMTSGKRNEQFF
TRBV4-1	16	CASSQDEAGANYGYTF
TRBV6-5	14	CASRGLLLSYEQYF
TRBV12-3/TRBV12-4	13	CASSPRGDYGYTF
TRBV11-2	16	CASSPTVGSNNSPLHF
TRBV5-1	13	CASSFEDSNEQFF
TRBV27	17	CASSIRLGAGGQETQYF
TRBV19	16	CASSRGLPLQYQPQHF
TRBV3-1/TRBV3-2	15	CASSSQRGRGETQYF
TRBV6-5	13	CASSYSLNQPQHF
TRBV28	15	CASSSYGTGDNEQFF
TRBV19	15	CASTRTSGRTETQYF